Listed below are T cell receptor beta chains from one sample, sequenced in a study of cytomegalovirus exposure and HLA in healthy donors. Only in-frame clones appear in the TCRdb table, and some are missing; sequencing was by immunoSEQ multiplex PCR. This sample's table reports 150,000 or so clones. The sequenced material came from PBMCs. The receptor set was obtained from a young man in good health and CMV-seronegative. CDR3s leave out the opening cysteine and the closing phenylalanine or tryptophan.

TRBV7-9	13	ASSFIEGANTEAF
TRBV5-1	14	ASSLQGSGTYNEQF
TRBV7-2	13	ASSLTSGRAYEQY
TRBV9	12	ASSPPLGVSEQF
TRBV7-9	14	ASSFYIAGEGNEQF
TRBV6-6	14	ASSTTGTGGASEAF
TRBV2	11	ASSEGQGREQY
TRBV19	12	ATGPQGSSYEQY
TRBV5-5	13	ASSSRLAGGYEQY
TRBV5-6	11	ASSPQGNYGYT
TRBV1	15	TSSLSERERSNQPQH
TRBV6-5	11	ASSRTVSQPQH
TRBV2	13	ASSKIQGSNYGYT
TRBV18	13	ASSPTRASHQPQH
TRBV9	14	ASSVALAGLYNEQF
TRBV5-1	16	ASSLGLGMKANTGELF
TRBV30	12	AWSSGFSTGELF
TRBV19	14	ASKLGGPRLNTEAF
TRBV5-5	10	ASSVPSDTQY
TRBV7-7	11	ASSLQGMKTQY
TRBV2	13	ASSPQGMVNTEAF
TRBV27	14	ASSLTGTLNTGELF
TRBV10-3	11	AISGSDFYEQY
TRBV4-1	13	ASSLGLISYNEQF
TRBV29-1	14	SVGGYSTANTGELF
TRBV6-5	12	ASSIWGDGETQY
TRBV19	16	ASSTRTSVRSSYNEQF
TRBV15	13	ATSRDEGARYGYT
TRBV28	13	ASRDRSGSEYEQY